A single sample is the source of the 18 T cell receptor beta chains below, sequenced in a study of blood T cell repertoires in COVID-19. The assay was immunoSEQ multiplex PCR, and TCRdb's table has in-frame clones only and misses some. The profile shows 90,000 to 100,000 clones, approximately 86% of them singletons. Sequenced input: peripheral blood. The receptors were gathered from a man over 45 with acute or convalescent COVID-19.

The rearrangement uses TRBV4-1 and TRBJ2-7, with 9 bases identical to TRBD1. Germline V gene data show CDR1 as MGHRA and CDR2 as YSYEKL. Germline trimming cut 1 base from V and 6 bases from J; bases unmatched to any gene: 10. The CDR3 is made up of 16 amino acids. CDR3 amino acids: CASSQGQQGARGEQYF. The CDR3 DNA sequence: TGCGCCAGCAGCCAAGGGCAACAGGGGGCGCGGGGCGAGCAGTACTTC.

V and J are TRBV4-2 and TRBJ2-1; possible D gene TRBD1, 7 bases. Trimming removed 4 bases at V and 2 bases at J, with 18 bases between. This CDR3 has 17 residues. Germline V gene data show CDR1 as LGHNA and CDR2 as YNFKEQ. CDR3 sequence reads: CASSRQKGAGTYNEQFF. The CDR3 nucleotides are TGTGCCAGCAGCCGACAAAAGGGGGCGGGGACCTACAATGAGCAGTTCTTC.

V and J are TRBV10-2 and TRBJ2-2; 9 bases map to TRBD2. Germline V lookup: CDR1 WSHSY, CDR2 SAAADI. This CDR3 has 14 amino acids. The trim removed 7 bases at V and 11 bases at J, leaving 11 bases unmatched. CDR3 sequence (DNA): TGCGCCAGCACAACTAGCGGGTTGGCTGGCGAGCTGTTTTTT. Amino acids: CASTTSGLAGELFF.

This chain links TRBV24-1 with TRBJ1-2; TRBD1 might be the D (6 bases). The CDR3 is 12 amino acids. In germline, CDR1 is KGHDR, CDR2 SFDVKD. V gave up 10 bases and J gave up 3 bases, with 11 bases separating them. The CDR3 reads CATQGPDYGYTF. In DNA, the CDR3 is TGTGCCACGCAGGGGCCTGACTATGGCTACACCTTC.

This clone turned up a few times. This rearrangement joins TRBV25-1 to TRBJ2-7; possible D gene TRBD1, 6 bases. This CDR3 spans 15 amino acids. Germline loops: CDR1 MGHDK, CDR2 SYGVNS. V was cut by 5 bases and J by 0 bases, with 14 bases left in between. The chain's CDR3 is CASSFSGTPSYEQYF. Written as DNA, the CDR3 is TGTGCCAGCAGTTTTTCCGGGACACCCTCCTACGAGCAGTACTTC.

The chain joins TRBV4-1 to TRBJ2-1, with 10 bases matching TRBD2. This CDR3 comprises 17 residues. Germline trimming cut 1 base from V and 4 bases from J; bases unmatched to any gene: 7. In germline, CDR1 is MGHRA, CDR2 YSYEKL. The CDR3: CASSQVFLAGGYNEQFF. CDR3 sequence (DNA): TGCGCCAGCAGCCAAGTTTTTTTAGCGGGGGGTTACAATGAGCAGTTCTTC.

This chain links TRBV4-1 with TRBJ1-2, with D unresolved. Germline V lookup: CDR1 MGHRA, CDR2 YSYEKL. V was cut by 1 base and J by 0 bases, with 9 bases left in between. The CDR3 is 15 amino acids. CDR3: CASSQGASANYGYTF. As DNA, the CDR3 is TGCGCCAGCAGCCAAGGGGCCTCAGCTAACTATGGCTACACCTTC.

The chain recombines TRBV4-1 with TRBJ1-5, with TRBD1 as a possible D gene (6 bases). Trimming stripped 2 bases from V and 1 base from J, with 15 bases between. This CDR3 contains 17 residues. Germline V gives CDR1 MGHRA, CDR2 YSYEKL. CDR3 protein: CASSQSRPGQSNQPQHF. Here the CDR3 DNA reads TGCGCCAGCAGCCAATCTCGCCCCGGACAGAGCAATCAGCCCCAGCATTTT.

CDR3 in DNA: TGTGCCAGCAGCAGCGGACAGGTCTTTTGGGATACGCAGTATTTT. Its translation is CASSSGQVFWDTQYF. This sequence joins TRBV5-4 and TRBJ2-3; TRBD1 aligns across 7 bases. The trim removed 4 bases at V and 6 bases at J, leaving 11 bases unmatched. Germline V gives CDR1 SGHNT, CDR2 YYREEE (reference sequence). The CDR3 loop spans 15 amino acids.

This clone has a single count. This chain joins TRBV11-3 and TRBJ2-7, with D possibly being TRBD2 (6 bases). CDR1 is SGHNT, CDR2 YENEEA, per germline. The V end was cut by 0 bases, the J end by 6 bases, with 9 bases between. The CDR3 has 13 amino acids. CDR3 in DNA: TGTGCCAGCAGCTTAGATGGAGGGTCCGAGCAGTACTTC. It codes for CASSLDGGSEQYF.

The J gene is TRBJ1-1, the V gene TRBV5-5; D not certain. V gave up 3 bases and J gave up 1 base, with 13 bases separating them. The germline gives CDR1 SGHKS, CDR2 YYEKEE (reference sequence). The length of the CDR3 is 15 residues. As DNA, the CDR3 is TGTGCCAGCAGCTCCCTGACTGCGGGGAACACTGAAGCTTTCTTT. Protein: CASSSLTAGNTEAFF.

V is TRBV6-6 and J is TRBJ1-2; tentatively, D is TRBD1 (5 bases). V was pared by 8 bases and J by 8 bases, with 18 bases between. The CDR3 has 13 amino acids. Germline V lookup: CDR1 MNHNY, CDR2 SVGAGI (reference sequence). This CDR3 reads CASSTGGLRGYTF. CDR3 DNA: TGTGCCAGCTCCACGGGGGGTTTGAGAGGCTACACCTTC.

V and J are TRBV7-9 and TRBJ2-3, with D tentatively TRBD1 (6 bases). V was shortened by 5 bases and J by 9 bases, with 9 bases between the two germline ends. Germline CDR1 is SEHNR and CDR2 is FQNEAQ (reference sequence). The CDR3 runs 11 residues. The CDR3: CASSPDSTQYF. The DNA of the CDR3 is TGTGCCAGCAGCCCGGACAGCACGCAGTATTTT.

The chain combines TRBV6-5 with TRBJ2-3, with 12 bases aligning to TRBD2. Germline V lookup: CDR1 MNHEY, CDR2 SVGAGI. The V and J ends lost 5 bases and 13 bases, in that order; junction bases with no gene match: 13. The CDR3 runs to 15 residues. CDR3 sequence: CASSPSTSGSPKKYF. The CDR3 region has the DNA TGTGCCAGCAGTCCCTCGACTAGCGGGAGCCCGAAGAAGTATTTT.

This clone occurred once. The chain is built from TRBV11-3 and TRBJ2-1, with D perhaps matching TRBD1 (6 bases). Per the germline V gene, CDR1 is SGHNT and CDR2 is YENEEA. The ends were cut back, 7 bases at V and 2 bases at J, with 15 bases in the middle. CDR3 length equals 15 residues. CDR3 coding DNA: TGTGCCAGCACCCAGCAGGGGACCGCCTACAATGAGCAGTTCTTC. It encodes CASTQQGTAYNEQFF. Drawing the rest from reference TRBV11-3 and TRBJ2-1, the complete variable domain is EAGVVQSPRYKIIEKKQPVAFWCNPISGHNTLYWYLQNLGQGPELLIRYENEEAVDDSQLPKDRFSAERLKGVDSTLKIQPAELGDSAVYLCASTQQGTAYNEQFFGPGTRLTVL.

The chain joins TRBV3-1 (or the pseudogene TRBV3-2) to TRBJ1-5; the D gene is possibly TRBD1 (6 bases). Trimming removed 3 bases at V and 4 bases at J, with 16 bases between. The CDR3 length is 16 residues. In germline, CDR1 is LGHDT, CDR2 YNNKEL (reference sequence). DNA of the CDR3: TGTGCCAGCAGCCAGGGGACACCTGGGGCAAATCAGCCCCAGCATTTT. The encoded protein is CASSQGTPGANQPQHF.

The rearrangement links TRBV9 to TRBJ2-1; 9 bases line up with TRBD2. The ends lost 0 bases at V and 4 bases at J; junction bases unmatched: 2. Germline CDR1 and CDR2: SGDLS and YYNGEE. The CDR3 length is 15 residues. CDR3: CASSVDLAGYNEQFF. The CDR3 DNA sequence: TGTGCCAGCAGCGTAGATCTAGCGGGATACAATGAGCAGTTCTTC.

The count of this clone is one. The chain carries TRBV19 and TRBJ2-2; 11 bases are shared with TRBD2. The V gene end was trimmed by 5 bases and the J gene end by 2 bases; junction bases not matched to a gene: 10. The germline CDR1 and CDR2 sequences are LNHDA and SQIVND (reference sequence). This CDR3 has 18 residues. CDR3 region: CASSHVFLAGGNTGELFF. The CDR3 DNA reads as TGTGCCAGTAGTCACGTATTTCTAGCGGGAGGCAACACCGGGGAGCTGTTTTTT.